This T cell receptor beta chain is from a study of blood T cell repertoires in COVID-19. In the original workflow: Cell counts per sample came from amplifying reference gene primers. Profiling relied on immunoSEQ multiplex PCR, and the TCRdb table lists in-frame clones only, not all of them. V and J calls plus clone size are reproduced from that table; the DNA served to infer D and trimming. The sample includes 60,000 to 70,000 clones, just over 85% of them seen just once. This CDR3 comprises 15 residues. Germline CDR1 SEHNR, CDR2 FQNEAQ (reference sequence). Trimming left V 5 bases short and J 1 base short, with 14 bases between.

The chain is built from TRBV7-9 and TRBJ2-5; tentatively, D is TRBD2 (6 bases). This clonotype was sampled from a woman aged 55-69 years with COVID-19, enrolled during active disease. What was sequenced was peripheral blood. Here the CDR3 reads CASSPFRGFQETQYF. CDR3 DNA sequence: TGTGCCAGCAGCCCCTTCCGGGGGTTCCAAGAGACCCAGTACTTC.